The 30 T cell receptor beta chains given below trace back to one sample, sequenced in a study of blood T cell repertoires in COVID-19 (dated by TCRdb to 2020 to 2021). Library generation was performed with the immunoSEQ multiplex PCR assay. In its TCRdb copy, this immuneACCESS table keeps in-frame sequences only and misses some clones. Where compared with another copy, unresolved V genes explain less than half of these, and the others have no known cause. The sample records a few hundred thousand clones, around 91% of which are singletons. 8% to 10% of the sample comes from the top ten. The source material was PBMCs or T cells enriched from blood (not recorded which). These receptors were collected from a woman in her thirties or forties who had recovered from COVID-19.

The chain employs TRBV28 and TRBJ2-7, with a tentative D call TRBD1 (6 bases). The CDR3 runs to 13 residues. From germline, CDR1 is MDHEN and CDR2 SYDVKM. Between the trimmed V and J ends, which lost 6 bases and 9 bases, there was a span of 18 bases. This CDR3 reads CASSGQYPGRQYF. CDR3 nucleotides: TGTGCCAGCAGCGGACAGTACCCGGGACGGCAGTACTTC.

The V call is TRBV29-1, the J call TRBJ1-1; 9 nucleotides match TRBD1. Germline V lookup: CDR1 SQVTM, CDR2 ANQGSEA. After removal of 3 bases from V and 7 bases from J, the junction contained 9 bases not matched to a gene. The CDR3 has 14 residues. The CDR3 region is CSVERTGEANEAFF. The CDR3 DNA sequence: TGCAGCGTTGAGAGGACAGGGGAGGCGAATGAAGCTTTCTTT.

Only a few counts were recorded for this clone. The chain is built from TRBV7-2 and TRBJ1-6; D not certain. Germline assignment: CDR1 SGHTA and CDR2 FQGNSA. Trimming took 0 bases from V and 10 from J, leaving 16 bases between them. CDR3 length equals 16 residues. CDR3 protein: CASSLAEGSTGSPLHF. Written as DNA, the CDR3 is TGTGCCAGCAGCTTAGCGGAGGGAAGTACGGGATCACCCCTCCACTTT.

In its sample, this clone was seen once. The rearrangement links TRBV5-4 to TRBJ2-5; 7 bases map to TRBD2. Germline trimming cut 0 bases from V and 2 bases from J; bases unmatched to any gene: 1. The V gene's germline CDR1 is SGHNT and CDR2 YYREEE (reference sequence). The CDR3 length is 14 residues. The CDR3 reads CASSLGAGQETQYF. The CDR3 nucleotides are TGTGCCAGCAGCTTGGGAGCGGGGCAAGAGACCCAGTACTTC.

The J gene is TRBJ1-2, the V gene TRBV29-1; 9 bases are a match to TRBD1. The CDR3 totals 16 residues. The junction had 9 bases not matched to a gene; V was cut back by 4 bases and J by 0 bases. Germline lookup yields CDR1 SQVTM and CDR2 ANQGSEA. The CDR3 DNA reads as TGCAGCGTTGCTAGGACAGGGGAGTCCACTAACTATGGCTACACCTTC. Encoded protein: CSVARTGESTNYGYTF.

V and J are TRBV11-3 and TRBJ1-1, with no clear D. The CDR3 length is 14 residues. V was shortened by 2 bases and J by 3 bases, with 10 bases between the two germline ends. Germline loops: CDR1 SGHNT, CDR2 YENEEA. The CDR3 sequence is CASSLSGRDTEAFF. CDR3 sequence (DNA): TGTGCCAGCAGCTTATCGGGTCGGGACACTGAAGCTTTCTTT.

Written as DNA, the CDR3 is TGTGCCAGCAGCGTAGGCCCCAGGCGGGGGGCGGTTGAGACCCAGTACTTC. It yields the protein CASSVGPRRGAVETQYF. The gene calls are TRBV9 and TRBJ2-5, with TRBD2 matching 8 bases. V shed 0 bases, J shed 5 bases, and the junction held 12 bases outside the gene matches. The CDR3 has 17 amino acids. Germline CDR1 SGDLS, CDR2 YYNGEE.

This rearrangement joins TRBV4-1 to TRBJ1-1; D perhaps matches TRBD1 (5 bases). The CDR3 consists of 14 residues. Trimming cost V 3 bases and J 8 bases, with 16 bases left between them. Germline-derived CDR1 and CDR2 are MGHRA and YSYEKL. The CDR3 coding sequence is TGCGCCAGCAGCCATCCAGCGGGACCCAAGGAAGCTTTCTTT. It specifies CASSHPAGPKEAFF.

This chain links TRBV20-1 with TRBJ1-6; D gene ambiguous. Germline V gene sequence: CDR1 DFQATT, CDR2 SNEGSKA (reference sequence). The CDR3 spans 15 residues. Trimming took off 6 bases at V and 9 bases at J, with 21 bases between the two ends. CDR3 DNA sequence: TGCAGTGCCAGTTGGGAACGGGAAATAGGTTCACCCCTCCACTTT. Residues: CSASWEREIGSPLHF.

The J gene is TRBJ1-4, the V gene TRBV2, with D tentatively TRBD1 (5 bases). This CDR3 contains 15 residues. Germline V gene lookup returns CDR1 SNHLY and CDR2 FYNNEI. Trimming took 6 bases from V and 7 from J, leaving 18 bases between them. Here the CDR3 DNA reads TGTGCCAGCAGGTTCACGGGACTGGGGACTGAAAAACTGTTTTTT. The encoded protein is CASRFTGLGTEKLFF.

The J gene is TRBJ2-1, the V gene TRBV20-1; 7 bases agree with TRBD2. V shed 5 bases, J shed 9 bases, and the junction held 4 bases outside the gene matches. Per germline, CDR1 DFQATT and CDR2 SNEGSKA (reference sequence). CDR3 length equals 11 residues. CDR3 residues: CSARSGPEQFF. The CDR3 DNA is TGCAGTGCTCGTAGCGGGCCTGAGCAGTTCTTC.

The chain employs TRBV28 and TRBJ1-5; 8 bases match TRBD1. Trimming removed 5 bases from V and 1 base from J; junction bases left unmatched: 4. The CDR3 is 15 residues long. Germline assignment: CDR1 MDHEN and CDR2 SYDVKM. CDR3 bases: TGTGCCAGCAGTAAGACAGGGGTGAGCAATCAGCCCCAGCATTTT. Its protein product is CASSKTGVSNQPQHF.

This clone was observed a few times. This chain joins TRBV7-9 and TRBJ2-5, with D uncertain. Trimming cost V 1 base and J 4 bases, with 13 bases left between them. CDR3 length equals 15 residues. Germline V CDR1 and CDR2: SEHNR, FQNEAQ (reference sequence). The CDR3 is CASSLVAFSRETQYF. CDR3 coding DNA: TGTGCCAGCAGCTTAGTCGCCTTTTCGCGAGAGACCCAGTACTTC. Based on the CDR3 plus reference TRBV7-9 and TRBJ2-5, the full variable domain is DTGVSQNPRHKITKRGQNVTFRCDPISEHNRLYWYRQTLGQGPEFLTYFQNEAQLEKSRLLSDRFSAERPKGSFSTLEIQRTEQGDSAMYLCASSLVAFSRETQYFGPGTRLLVL.

The chain couples TRBV3-1 (or the pseudogene TRBV3-2) to TRBJ2-1, with 15 bases lining up with TRBD2. This CDR3 has 16 residues. The germline gives CDR1 LGHDT, CDR2 YNNKEL (reference sequence). The V and J ends lost 3 bases and 9 bases, in that order; junction bases with no gene match: 6. CDR3 nucleotides: TGTGCCAGCAGCCAGGGACTAGCGGGAGGAGGTGGTGAGCAGTTCTTC. Translating gives CASSQGLAGGGGEQFF.

V usage is TRBV5-6 and J usage is TRBJ2-3; D may be TRBD1 (5 bases). CDR1 is SGHDT and CDR2 is YYEEEE in the germline V gene. V shed 0 bases and J shed 4 bases, with 6 bases lying between them. The CDR3 consists of 13 residues. The CDR3 DNA reads TGTGCCAGCAGCTTGGGGGGCGCAGATACGCAGTATTTT. Translated: CASSLGGADTQYF.

This CDR3 is CASSSTPLAGGDTQYF. The CDR3 DNA reads TGTGCCAGCAGTTCTACCCCACTAGCGGGAGGAGATACGCAGTATTTT. The chain links TRBV6-5 to TRBJ2-3, with 12 bases matching TRBD2. The CDR3 spans 16 residues. V shed 4 bases and J 5 bases; nucleotides not matched to a gene: 7. Germline values: CDR1 MNHEY, CDR2 SVGAGI.

This sequence joins TRBV7-2 and TRBJ2-7; 9 bases map to TRBD2. Germline values: CDR1 SGHTA, CDR2 FQGNSA. The CDR3 extends over 16 amino acids. V lost 5 bases to trimming and J lost 2 bases; unmatched junction nucleotides: 10. Written as DNA, the CDR3 is TGTGCCAGCAGCACAAGTTCAGCGGGAGGCCCCTACGAGCAGTACTTC. Residues: CASSTSSAGGPYEQYF.

The J gene is TRBJ2-7, the V gene TRBV9; 10 nucleotides align to TRBD1. Per germline, CDR1 SGDLS and CDR2 YYNGEE. This CDR3 has 17 amino acids. V shed 4 bases, J shed 9 bases, and the junction held 19 bases outside the gene matches. The DNA of the CDR3 is TGTGCCAGCAGCTCCCGGGATCCGGGACAGGGGAAAATTCGGCAGTACTTC. This encodes CASSSRDPGQGKIRQYF.

The rearrangement uses TRBV11-3 and TRBJ2-1; 7 nucleotides align to TRBD2. Unmatched junction bases numbered 10, after V lost 5 bases and J lost 0 bases. Germline V gives CDR1 SGHNT, CDR2 YENEEA. This CDR3 is built from 17 residues. The CDR3 sequence: CASSVRLAAGSYNEQFF. In DNA, the CDR3 is TGTGCCAGCAGCGTACGCCTAGCGGCAGGCTCCTACAATGAGCAGTTCTTC.

V usage is TRBV5-4 and J usage is TRBJ2-1, with TRBD2 as a possible D gene (6 bases). From germline, CDR1 is SGHNT and CDR2 YYREEE (reference sequence). The CDR3 is 13 residues long. The V end was cut by 4 bases, the J end by 4 bases, with 9 bases between. The chain's CDR3 is CASSGTLYNEQFF. CDR3 bases: TGTGCCAGCAGCGGGACTCTTTACAATGAGCAGTTCTTC.

CDR3 sequence: CASSRTWGGAGEKLFF. The DNA of the CDR3 is TGTGCCAGCAGTAGGACCTGGGGGGGGGCAGGCGAAAAACTGTTTTTT. V usage is TRBV28 and J usage is TRBJ1-4; D possibly corresponds to TRBD1 (6 bases). Trimming stripped 5 bases from V and 8 bases from J, with 21 bases between. CDR1 MDHEN and CDR2 SYDVKM come from the germline V gene. CDR3 length: 16 residues.

The V and J genes are TRBV6-5 and TRBJ2-7, with 7 nucleotides matching TRBD2. Per germline, CDR1 MNHEY and CDR2 SVGAGI. With V trimmed by 6 bases and J by 1 base, 6 bases remained unmatched. This CDR3 contains 14 residues. The DNA for the CDR3 is TGTGCCAGCAGGAACCCTAGCGGATCCTACGAGCAGTACTTC. Its translation is CASRNPSGSYEQYF.

The gene calls are TRBV27 and TRBJ2-2; D call uncertain. The CDR3 runs 13 residues. The V gene's germline CDR1 is MNHEY and CDR2 SMNVEV (reference sequence). Trimming removed 2 bases at V and 6 bases at J, with 7 bases between. The CDR3 DNA is TGTGCCAGCAGTTTAGAGGTGGCCGGGGAGCTGTTTTTT. Residues: CASSLEVAGELFF.

This clone was seen a handful of times. The chain couples TRBV5-6 to TRBJ1-2; D may be TRBD1 (5 bases). Between the trimmed V and J ends, which lost 7 bases and 5 bases, there was a span of 21 bases. In germline, CDR1 is SGHDT, CDR2 YYEEEE. This CDR3 has 15 amino acids. The CDR3 here is CASFQGIDKNYGYTF. The CDR3 coding sequence is TGTGCCAGCTTTCAGGGAATAGACAAAAATTATGGCTACACCTTC.

This chain uses TRBV30 with TRBJ1-6, with D maybe TRBD1 (5 bases). The V end was cut by 4 bases, the J end by 9 bases, with 25 bases between. CDR1 is GTSNPN and CDR2 is SVGIG in the germline V gene (reference sequence). The CDR3 is 17 amino acids. CDR3 in amino acids: CAWKTPIWGGRISPLHF. CDR3 DNA: TGTGCCTGGAAAACGCCTATCTGGGGGGGTCGAATTTCACCCCTCCACTTT.

This sequence joins TRBV19 and TRBJ2-7, with D possibly TRBD2 on 6 matching bases. The CDR3 covers 14 residues. V lost 3 bases to trimming and J lost 9 bases, with 18 bases between them. CDR1 is LNHDA, CDR2 SQIVND, per germline (reference sequence). The CDR3 bases are TGTGCCAGTAGTATCAATGGGGACTCGGGAAGGCAGTACTTC. Amino acid sequence: CASSINGDSGRQYF.

J is TRBJ2-5 and V is TRBV19; D might be TRBD2 (5 bases). Germline-derived CDR1 and CDR2 are LNHDA and SQIVND (reference sequence). CDR3 size: 14 residues. V lost 8 bases to trimming and J lost 1 base, with 14 bases between them. CDR3 nucleotide sequence: TGTGCCAGTTCCTCGGGGATTGCCCAAGAGACCCAGTACTTC. This gives the protein CASSSGIAQETQYF.

The chain is built from TRBV5-3 and TRBJ2-7, with TRBD1 identical over 9 bases. TRBV5-3 is given ORF status, its function remaining uncertain. The J segment lost 6 bases and the V segment lost 0 bases, leaving 4 bases of the junction unmatched. This CDR3 spans 14 amino acids. CDR3 protein: CARSLEGQGSEQYF. The DNA for the CDR3 is TGTGCCAGAAGCTTGGAGGGACAGGGATCCGAGCAGTACTTC.

This rearrangement joins TRBV18 to TRBJ2-4; 8 bases are a match to TRBD1. With V trimmed by 5 bases and J by 5 bases, 8 bases remained unmatched. The CDR3 is 15 residues long. The germline gives CDR1 KGHSH, CDR2 LQKENI. The CDR3 reads CASSARQGMENIQYF. DNA of the CDR3: TGTGCCAGCTCAGCACGACAGGGGATGGAAAACATTCAGTACTTC. The entire variable domain, with the rest obtained from reference TRBV18 and TRBJ2-4, is as follows: NAGVMQNPRHLVRRRGQEARLRCSPMKGHSHVYWYRQLPEEGLKFMVYLQKENIIDESGMPKERFSAEFPKEGPSILRIQQVVRGDSAAYFCASSARQGMENIQYFGAGTRLSVL.

A word on this clone: Other DNA sequences in the same sample also yield this CDR3. The rearrangement uses TRBV18 and TRBJ2-2, with D unresolved. This CDR3 contains 15 residues. The V end was cut by 0 bases, the J end by 2 bases, with 7 bases between. The germline CDR1 and CDR2 sequences are KGHSH and LQKENI. The DNA of the CDR3 is TGTGCCAGCTCACCACCTCGGGTAAACACCGGGGAGCTGTTTTTT. This translates into CASSPPRVNTGELFF. Full variable domain (outside the CDR3, taken from reference TRBV18 and TRBJ2-2): NAGVMQNPRHLVRRRGQEARLRCSPMKGHSHVYWYRQLPEEGLKFMVYLQKENIIDESGMPKERFSAEFPKEGPSILRIQQVVRGDSAAYFCASSPPRVNTGELFFGEGSRLTVL.